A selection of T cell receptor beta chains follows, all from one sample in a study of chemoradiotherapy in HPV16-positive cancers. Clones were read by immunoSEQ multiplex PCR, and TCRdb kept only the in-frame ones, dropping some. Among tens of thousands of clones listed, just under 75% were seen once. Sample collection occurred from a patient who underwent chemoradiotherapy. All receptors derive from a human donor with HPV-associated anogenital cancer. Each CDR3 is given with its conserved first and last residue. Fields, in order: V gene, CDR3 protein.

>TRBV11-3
CASSLDFRSGRRNSPLHF
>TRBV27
CASSLRGQRGQPQHF
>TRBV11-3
CASSLGARGEKETQYF
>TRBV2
CASSEARGVLEGYTF
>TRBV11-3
CASSLALAGGGEQFF
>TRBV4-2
CASSQEGQGNYGYTF
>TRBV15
CATSRDRQGVDIQYF
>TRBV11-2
CASSFGSRNYNEQFF
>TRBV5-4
CASSLSVLGGNEQYF
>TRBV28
CASSLWRQGKDGYTF
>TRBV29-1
CSVKGVGGNIQYF
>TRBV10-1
CASGTSNTGELFF
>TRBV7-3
CASSFGRNTEAFF
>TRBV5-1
CASSPATGTGNTIYF
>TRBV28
CASSSDRGNRYGYTF
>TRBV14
CASSQKAGSPLHF
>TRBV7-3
CASSFDRGEYNEQFF
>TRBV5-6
CASSLVPILGTGELFF
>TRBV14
CASSLGTSGNNEQFF
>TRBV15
CATSTRAGQGHQPQHF
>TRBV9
CASSVDGRTNYGYTF
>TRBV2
CASTADRVGGYTF
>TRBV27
CASSFPSGRSYNEQFF
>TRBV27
CAGSFGDGGRLGNEQFF
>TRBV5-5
CASSQTTDSSYEQYF
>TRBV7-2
CASSFRQGYEQYF
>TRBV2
CASSARYGYTF
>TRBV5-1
CASSPQTGFAYEQYF
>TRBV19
CASSILRHSTDTQYF
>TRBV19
CASTRTGINEKLFF
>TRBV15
CATSRDNTQETQYF
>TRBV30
CAWGTSGWETQYF
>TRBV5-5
CASSSGLLGAAEQYF
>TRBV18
CASSRGQGLNEQYF